Listed here is a single TCR beta chain. What it recognizes is unknown. The data originate from a study of T cells after yellow fever vaccination. Overall study context: Preparation of the low-cell-number fractions used SMART-Seq v4 Ultra Low Input.

TCRdb fed the 5' RACE reads into MiXCR, producing one record per CDR3 protein. Here the sample spans hundreds of thousands of distinct CDR3 sequences, roughly 13% being singletons. Study-level points and caveats: Reappearing after the booster were most of the clones from primary vaccination (roughly 95% CD4, 88% CD8). A minor fraction of clonotypes spanned both CD4 and CD8 compartments. The study found a weaker secondary response that peaked faster, day 5 versus 15.

The CDR3 consists of 14 residues. CDR1 MGHDK and CDR2 SYGVNS come from the germline V gene. Trimming shortened V by 7 bases and J by 7 bases, and 17 bases separated the two germline ends. The sample in question was PBMCs, obtained on the day of the yellow fever booster vaccination. The receptor was derived from a man aged 30 to 45 who received the YFV17D yellow fever vaccine. The chain links TRBV25-1 to TRBJ1-5; D uncertain. CDR3 sequence: CASTESEAGQPQHF. The CDR3 DNA reads TGTGCCAGCACCGAGTCGGAGGCGGGGCAGCCCCAGCATTTT. The full variable domain, with the rest looked up from reference TRBV25-1 and TRBJ1-5, is EADIYQTPRYLVIGTGKKITLECSQTMGHDKMYWYQQDPGMELHLIHYSYGVNSTEKGDLSSESTVSRIRTEHFPLTLESARPSHTSQYLCASTESEAGQPQHFGDGTRLSIL.